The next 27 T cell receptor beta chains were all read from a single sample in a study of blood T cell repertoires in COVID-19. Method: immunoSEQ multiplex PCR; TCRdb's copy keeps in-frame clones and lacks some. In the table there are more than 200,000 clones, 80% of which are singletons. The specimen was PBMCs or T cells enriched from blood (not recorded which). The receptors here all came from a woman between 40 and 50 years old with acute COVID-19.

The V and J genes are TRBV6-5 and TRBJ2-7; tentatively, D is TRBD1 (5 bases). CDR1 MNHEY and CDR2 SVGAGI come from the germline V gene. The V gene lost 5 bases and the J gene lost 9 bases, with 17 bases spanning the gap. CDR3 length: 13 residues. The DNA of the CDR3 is TGTGCCAGCAGTCACCCCGACAGTTCGTGGCAGTACTTC. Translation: CASSHPDSSWQYF.

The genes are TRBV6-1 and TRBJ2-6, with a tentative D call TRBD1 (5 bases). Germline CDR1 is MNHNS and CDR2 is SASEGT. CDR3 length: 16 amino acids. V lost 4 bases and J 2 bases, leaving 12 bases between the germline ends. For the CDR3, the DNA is TGTGCCAGCAGTGGAATCCAGGGTACTGGGGCCAACGTCCTGACTTTC. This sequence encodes CASSGIQGTGANVLTF.

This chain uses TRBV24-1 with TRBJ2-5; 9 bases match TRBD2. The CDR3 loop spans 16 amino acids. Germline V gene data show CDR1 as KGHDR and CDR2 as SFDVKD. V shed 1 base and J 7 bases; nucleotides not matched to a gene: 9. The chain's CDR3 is CATSDFVSGGKGTQYF. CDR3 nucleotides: TGTGCCACCAGTGATTTTGTCAGCGGGGGGAAAGGGACCCAGTACTTC.

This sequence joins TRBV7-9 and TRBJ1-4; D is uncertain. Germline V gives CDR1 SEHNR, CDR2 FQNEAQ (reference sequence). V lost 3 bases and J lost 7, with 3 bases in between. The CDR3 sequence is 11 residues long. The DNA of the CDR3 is TGTGCCAGCAGCTTTAGTGAAAAACTGTTTTTT. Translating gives CASSFSEKLFF.

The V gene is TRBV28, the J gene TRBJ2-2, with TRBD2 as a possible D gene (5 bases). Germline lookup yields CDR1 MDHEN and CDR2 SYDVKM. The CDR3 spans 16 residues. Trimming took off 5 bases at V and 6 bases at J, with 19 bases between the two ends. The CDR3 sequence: CASSGRSGGAAGELFF. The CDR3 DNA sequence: TGTGCCAGCAGTGGCAGGAGCGGAGGAGCCGCCGGGGAGCTGTTTTTT.

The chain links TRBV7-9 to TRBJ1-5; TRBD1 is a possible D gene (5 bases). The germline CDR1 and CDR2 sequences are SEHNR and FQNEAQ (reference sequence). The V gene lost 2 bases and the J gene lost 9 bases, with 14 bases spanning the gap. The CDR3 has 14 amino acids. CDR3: CASSLQGAPWPQHF. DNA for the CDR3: TGTGCCAGCAGCTTACAGGGCGCCCCATGGCCCCAGCATTTT.

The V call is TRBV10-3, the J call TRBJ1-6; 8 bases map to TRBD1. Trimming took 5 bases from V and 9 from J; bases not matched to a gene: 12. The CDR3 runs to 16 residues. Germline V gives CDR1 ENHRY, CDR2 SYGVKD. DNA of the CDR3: TGTGCCATCAGTACTAATCCGGGACAGGAAGGTTCACCCCTCCACTTT. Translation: CAISTNPGQEGSPLHF.

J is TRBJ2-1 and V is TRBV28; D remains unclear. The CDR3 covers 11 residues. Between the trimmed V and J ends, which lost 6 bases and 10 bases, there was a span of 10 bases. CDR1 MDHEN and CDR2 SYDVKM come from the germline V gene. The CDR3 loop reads CASRYRIEQFF. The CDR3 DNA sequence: TGTGCCAGCAGATACAGAATCGAGCAGTTCTTC.

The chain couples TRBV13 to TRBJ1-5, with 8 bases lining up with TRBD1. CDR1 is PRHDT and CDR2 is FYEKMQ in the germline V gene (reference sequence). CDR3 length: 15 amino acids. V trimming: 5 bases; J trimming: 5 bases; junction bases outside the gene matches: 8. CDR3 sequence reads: CASSPGQGRDQPQHF. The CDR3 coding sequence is TGTGCCAGCAGCCCTGGACAGGGTCGAGATCAGCCCCAGCATTTT. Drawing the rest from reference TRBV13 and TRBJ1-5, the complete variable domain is AAGVIQSPRHLIKEKRETATLKCYPIPRHDTVYWYQQGPGQDPQFLISFYEKMQSDKGSIPDRFSAQQFSDYHSELNMSSLELGDSALYFCASSPGQGRDQPQHFGDGTRLSIL.

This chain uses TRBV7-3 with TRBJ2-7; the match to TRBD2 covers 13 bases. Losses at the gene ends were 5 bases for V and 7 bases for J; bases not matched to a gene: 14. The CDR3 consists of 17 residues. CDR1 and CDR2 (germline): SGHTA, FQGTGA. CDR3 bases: TGTGCCAGCAGCCCTCAACCCGGACTAGCGGGAGTTAGGGAGCAGTACTTC. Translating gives CASSPQPGLAGVREQYF.

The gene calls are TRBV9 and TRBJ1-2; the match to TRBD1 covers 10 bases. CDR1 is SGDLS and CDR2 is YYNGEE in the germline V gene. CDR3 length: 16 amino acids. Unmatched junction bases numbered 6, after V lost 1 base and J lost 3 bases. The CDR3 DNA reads TGTGCCAGCAGCGTAATTGGAGGGACAGGGGACTATGGCTACACCTTC. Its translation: CASSVIGGTGDYGYTF. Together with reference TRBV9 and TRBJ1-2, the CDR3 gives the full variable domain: DSGVTQTPKHLITATGQRVTLRCSPRSGDLSVYWYQQSLDQGLQFLIQYYNGEERAKGNILERFSAQQFPDLHSELNLSSLELGDSALYFCASSVIGGTGDYGYTFGSGTRLTVV.

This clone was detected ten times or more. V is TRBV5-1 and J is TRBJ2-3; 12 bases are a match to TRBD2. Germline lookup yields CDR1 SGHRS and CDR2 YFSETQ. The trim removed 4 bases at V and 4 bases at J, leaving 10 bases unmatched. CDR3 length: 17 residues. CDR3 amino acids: CASSQTASGGASDTQYF. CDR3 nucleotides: TGCGCCAGCAGCCAGACCGCTAGCGGGGGGGCATCAGATACGCAGTATTTT.

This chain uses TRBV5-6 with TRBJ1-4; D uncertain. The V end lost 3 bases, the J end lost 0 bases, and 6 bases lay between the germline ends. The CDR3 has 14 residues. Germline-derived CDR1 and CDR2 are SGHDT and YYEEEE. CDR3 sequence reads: CASSSRPTNEKLFF. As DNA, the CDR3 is TGTGCCAGCAGCTCGAGGCCAACTAATGAAAAACTGTTTTTT. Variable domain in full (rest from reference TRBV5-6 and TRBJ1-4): DAGVTQSPTHLIKTRGQQVTLRCSPKSGHDTVSWYQQALGQGPQFIFQYYEEEERQRGNFPDRFSGHQFPNYSSELNVNALLLGDSALYLCASSSRPTNEKLFFGSGTQLSVL.

The CDR3: CASSPRQGITNTGELFF. The CDR3 DNA reads TGTGCCAGCTCACCAAGGCAGGGAATCACGAACACCGGGGAGCTGTTTTTT. The J gene is TRBJ2-2, the V gene TRBV18, with a possible D match to TRBD1 (5 bases). The length of the CDR3 is 17 residues. The germline gives CDR1 KGHSH, CDR2 LQKENI. V was pared by 2 bases and J by 0 bases, with 13 bases between.

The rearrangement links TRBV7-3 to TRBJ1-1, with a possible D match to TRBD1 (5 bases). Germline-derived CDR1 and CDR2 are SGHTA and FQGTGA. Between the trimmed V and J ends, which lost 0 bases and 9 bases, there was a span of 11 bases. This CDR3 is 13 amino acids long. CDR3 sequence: CASSLTEGSQAFF. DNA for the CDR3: TGTGCCAGCAGCTTAACGGAGGGGTCACAAGCTTTCTTT.

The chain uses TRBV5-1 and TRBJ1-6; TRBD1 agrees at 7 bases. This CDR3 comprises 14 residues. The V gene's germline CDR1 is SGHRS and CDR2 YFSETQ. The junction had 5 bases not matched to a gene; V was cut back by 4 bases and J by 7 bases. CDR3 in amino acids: CASSPGTVNSPLHF. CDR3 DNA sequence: TGCGCCAGCAGCCCAGGGACAGTAAATTCACCCCTCCACTTT.

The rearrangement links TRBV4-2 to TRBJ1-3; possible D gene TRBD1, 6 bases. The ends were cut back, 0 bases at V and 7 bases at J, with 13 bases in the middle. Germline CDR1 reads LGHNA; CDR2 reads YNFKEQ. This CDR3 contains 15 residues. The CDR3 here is CASSQDRGGWNTIYF. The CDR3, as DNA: TGTGCCAGCAGCCAAGATCGCGGGGGCTGGAACACCATATATTTT.

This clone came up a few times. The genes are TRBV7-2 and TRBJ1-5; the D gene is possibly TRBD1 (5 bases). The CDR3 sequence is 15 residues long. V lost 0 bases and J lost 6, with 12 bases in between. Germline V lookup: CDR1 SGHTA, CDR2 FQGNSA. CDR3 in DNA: TGTGCCAGCAGCTTAGCATTTTTGGGGGGTCAGCCCCAGCATTTT. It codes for CASSLAFLGGQPQHF.

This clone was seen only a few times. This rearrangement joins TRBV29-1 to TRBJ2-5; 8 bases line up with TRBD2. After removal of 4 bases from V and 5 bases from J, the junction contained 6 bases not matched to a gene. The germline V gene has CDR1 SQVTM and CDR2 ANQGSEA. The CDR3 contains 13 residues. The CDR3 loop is CSVAQGGGETQYF. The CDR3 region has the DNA TGCAGCGTTGCCCAGGGCGGGGGGGAGACCCAGTACTTC. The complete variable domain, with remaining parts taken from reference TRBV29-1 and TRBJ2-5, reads SAVISQKPSRDICQRGTSLTIQCQVDSQVTMMFWYRQQPGQSLTLIATANQGSEATYESGFVIDKFPISRPNLTFSTLTVSNMSPEDSSIYLCSVAQGGGETQYFGPGTRLLVL.

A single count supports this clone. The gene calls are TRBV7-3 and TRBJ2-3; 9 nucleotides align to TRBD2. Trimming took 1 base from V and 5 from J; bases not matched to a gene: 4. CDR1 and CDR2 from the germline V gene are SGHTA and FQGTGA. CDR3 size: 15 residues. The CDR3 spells CASSLSGGAVDTQYF. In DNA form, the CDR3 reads TGTGCCAGCAGCTTAAGCGGGGGGGCCGTAGATACGCAGTATTTT.

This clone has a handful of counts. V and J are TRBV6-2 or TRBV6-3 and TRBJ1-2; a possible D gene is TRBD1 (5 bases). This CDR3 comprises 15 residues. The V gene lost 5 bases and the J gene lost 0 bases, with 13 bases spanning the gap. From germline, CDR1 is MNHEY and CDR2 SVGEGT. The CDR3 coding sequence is TGTGCCAGCAGTGCCTGGGGCACGACTAACTATGGCTACACCTTC. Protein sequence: CASSAWGTTNYGYTF.

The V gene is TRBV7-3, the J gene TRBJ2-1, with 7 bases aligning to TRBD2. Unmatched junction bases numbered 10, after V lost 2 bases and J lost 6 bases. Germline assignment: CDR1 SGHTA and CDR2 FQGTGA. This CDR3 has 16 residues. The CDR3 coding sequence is TGTGCCAGCAGCTTATTTGGCGGGAGTATTGTCAATGAGCAGTTCTTC. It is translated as CASSLFGGSIVNEQFF.

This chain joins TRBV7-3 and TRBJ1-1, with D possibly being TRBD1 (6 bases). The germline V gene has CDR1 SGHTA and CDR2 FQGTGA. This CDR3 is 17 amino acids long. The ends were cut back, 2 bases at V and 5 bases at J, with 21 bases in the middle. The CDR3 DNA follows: TGTGCCAGCAGCTTAGGTCTCCGTCGCCAGGGGCGGACTGAAGCTTTCTTT. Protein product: CASSLGLRRQGRTEAFF.

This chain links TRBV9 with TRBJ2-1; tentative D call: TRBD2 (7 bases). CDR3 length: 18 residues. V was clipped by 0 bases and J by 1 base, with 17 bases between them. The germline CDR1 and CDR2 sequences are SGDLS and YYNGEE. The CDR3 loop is CASSVGGRGISSYNEQFF. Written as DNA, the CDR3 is TGTGCCAGCAGCGTAGGGGGGAGGGGGATCTCTTCCTACAATGAGCAGTTCTTC.

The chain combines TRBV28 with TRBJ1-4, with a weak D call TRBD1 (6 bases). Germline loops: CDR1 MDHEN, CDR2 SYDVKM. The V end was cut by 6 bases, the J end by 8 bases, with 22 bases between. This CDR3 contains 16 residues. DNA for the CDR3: TGTGCCAGCAGCCCGCGGGGGGCCCTCCGGTGGGAAAAACTGTTTTTT. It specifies CASSPRGALRWEKLFF.

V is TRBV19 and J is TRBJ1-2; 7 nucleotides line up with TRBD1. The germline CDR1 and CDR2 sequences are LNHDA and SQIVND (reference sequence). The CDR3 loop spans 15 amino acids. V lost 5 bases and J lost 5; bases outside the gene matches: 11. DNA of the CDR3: TGTGCCAGTAGTTCGTCCACAGGGGAGCGATATGGCTACACCTTC. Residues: CASSSSTGERYGYTF. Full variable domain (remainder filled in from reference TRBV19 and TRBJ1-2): DGGITQSPKYLFRKEGQNVTLSCEQNLNHDAMYWYRQDPGQGLRLIYYSQIVNDFQKGDIAEGYSVSREKKESFPLTVTSAQKNPTAFYLCASSSSTGERYGYTFGSGTRLTVV.

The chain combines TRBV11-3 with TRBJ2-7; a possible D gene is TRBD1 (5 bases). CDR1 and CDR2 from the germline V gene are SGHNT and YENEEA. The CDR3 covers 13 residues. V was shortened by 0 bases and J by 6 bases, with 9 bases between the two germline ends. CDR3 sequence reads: CASSLEQGAEQYF. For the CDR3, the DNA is TGTGCCAGCAGCTTAGAGCAGGGTGCCGAGCAGTACTTC.